This T cell receptor beta chain was identified during a study of blood T cell repertoires in COVID-19. Study overall: Samples came from the United States, Italy and Spain, spanning acute and convalescent COVID-19. T cells, B-cell-depleted T cells, or PBMCs provided the cDNA or gDNA that served as material.

The CDR3 spans 15 residues. CDR1 is SEHNR and CDR2 is FQNEAQ in the germline V gene (reference sequence). V shed 1 base and J 3 bases; nucleotides not matched to a gene: 2. In the original processing: Estimates of nucleated cell counts were drawn from the amplification of reference gene primers. This table comes from immunoSEQ multiplex PCR, and its TCRdb copy is limited to in-frame clones, with some not included. V, J and clone size are taken as reported in that table, and D and trimming were inferred from the DNA itself. The data show about 160,000 clones, 84% seen once. The sequence was collected from a man aged 35 to 55 who had recovered from COVID-19. This chain links TRBV7-9 with TRBJ2-7; 11 bases map to TRBD1. Specimen: peripheral blood. The CDR3 region is CASSLGGTGGYEQYF. DNA for the CDR3: TGTGCCAGCAGCTTAGGAGGGACAGGGGGCTACGAGCAGTACTTC.